Presented here are 2 T cell receptor beta chains from one specimen sequenced in a study of blood T cell repertoires in COVID-19 (dated by TCRdb to 2020 to 2021). Library creation used the immunoSEQ multiplex PCR assay. Imported from immuneACCESS, the table was reduced by TCRdb to in-frame sequences with V and J called. These copies leave out some clones; in studies compared against another copy, an unresolved V gene accounts for under half, and the cause of the remainder is not known. Across this sample there are almost 70,000 clones, with 60% to 85% seen only once. The top ten constitute 15% to 20% of the sample. The sample was peripheral blood. These receptor sequences come from a man aged 55-75 years with acute or convalescent COVID-19.

The rearrangement uses TRBV18 and TRBJ2-1, with a weak D call TRBD2 (6 bases). This CDR3 has 15 residues. The germline V and J ends were trimmed by 7 bases and 2 bases, with 15 bases remaining between them. Germline lookup yields CDR1 KGHSH and CDR2 LQKENI. In nucleotides, the CDR3 is TGTGCCAGCTTGGAGGGCAGCCCAGCCTACAATGAGCAGTTCTTC. This encodes CASLEGSPAYNEQFF.

The genes are TRBV6-4 and TRBJ2-3; 12 nucleotides match TRBD2. Per the germline V gene, CDR1 is MRHNA and CDR2 is SNTAGT. This CDR3 comprises 17 residues. V lost 3 bases and J lost 3; bases outside the gene matches: 7. CDR3 bases: TGTGCCAGCAGTGAAGCAGCTAGCGGGGGGGCAACAGATACGCAGTATTTT. Translated, it gives CASSEAASGGATDTQYF.